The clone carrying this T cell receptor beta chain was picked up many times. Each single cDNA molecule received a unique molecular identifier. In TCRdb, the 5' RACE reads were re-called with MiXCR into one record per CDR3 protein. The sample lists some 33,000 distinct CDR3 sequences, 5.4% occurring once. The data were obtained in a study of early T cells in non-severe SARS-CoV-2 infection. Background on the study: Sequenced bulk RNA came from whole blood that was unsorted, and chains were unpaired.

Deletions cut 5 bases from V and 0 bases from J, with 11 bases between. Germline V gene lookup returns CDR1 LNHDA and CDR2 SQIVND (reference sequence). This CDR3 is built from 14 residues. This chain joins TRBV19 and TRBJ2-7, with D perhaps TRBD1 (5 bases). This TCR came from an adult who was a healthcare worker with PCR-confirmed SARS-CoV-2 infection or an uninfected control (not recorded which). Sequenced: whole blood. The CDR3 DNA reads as TGTGCCAGTAGTCCGACAGCCAGCTCCTACGAGCAGTACTTC. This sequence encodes CASSPTASSYEQYF.